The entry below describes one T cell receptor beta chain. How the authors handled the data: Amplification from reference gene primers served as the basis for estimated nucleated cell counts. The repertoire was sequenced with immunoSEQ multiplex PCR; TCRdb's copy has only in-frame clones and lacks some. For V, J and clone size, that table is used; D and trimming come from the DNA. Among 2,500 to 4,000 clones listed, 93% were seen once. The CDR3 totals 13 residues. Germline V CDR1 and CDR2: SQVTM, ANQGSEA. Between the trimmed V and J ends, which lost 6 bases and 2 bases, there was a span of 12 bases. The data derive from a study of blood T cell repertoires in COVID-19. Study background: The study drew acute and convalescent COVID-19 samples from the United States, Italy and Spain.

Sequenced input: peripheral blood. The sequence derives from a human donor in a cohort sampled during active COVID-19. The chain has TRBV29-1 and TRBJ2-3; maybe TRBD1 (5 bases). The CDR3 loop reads CSVRQKFTDTQYF. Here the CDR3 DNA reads TGCAGCGTCCGACAGAAGTTCACAGATACGCAGTATTTT.